A selection of T cell receptor beta chains follows, all from one sample in a study of blood T cell repertoires in COVID-19. This table comes from immunoSEQ multiplex PCR, and its TCRdb copy is limited to in-frame clones, with some not included. Among around 360,000 clones listed, approximately 87% were seen once. The sequenced sample consisted of peripheral blood. The receptors shown here come from a young woman with COVID-19, enrolled during active disease. The CDR3 runs from the conserved cysteine through the conserved F or W. D genes are given only for firm matches. Size values are once, few and many counts, or a class for expanded clones, and some rows have none.

V	J	size	D	DNA	CDR3
TRBV7-2	TRBJ1-5	few	.	TGTGCCAGCAGCTTAGTGAGCGGGACGGGTTACAATCAGCCCCAGCATTTT	CASSLVSGTGYNQPQHF
TRBV6-5	TRBJ2-7	.	.	TGTGCCAGCAGTTACTCTAGAAGCATCTCCTACGAGCAGTACTTC	CASSYSRSISYEQYF
TRBV7-2	TRBJ1-6	.	.	TGTGCCAGCAGCTTAAGGACAGACTCACCCCTCCACTTT	CASSLRTDSPLHF
TRBV15	TRBJ2-7	.	TRBD2	TGTGCCACCAGCAGAGACGGGAGGGTTGTCTACGAGCAGTACTTC	CATSRDGRVVYEQYF
TRBV28	TRBJ1-4	.	.	TGTGCCAGCAGATCTTTAAGGGGAGAAAAACTGTTTTTT	CASRSLRGEKLFF
TRBV6-5	TRBJ2-1	.	TRBD2	TGTGCCAGCAGTTGGTGGACTAGCGGGAACACCAATGAGCAGTTCTTC	CASSWWTSGNTNEQFF
TRBV13	TRBJ1-2	medium-sized	.	TGTGCCAGCAGCTTAAGGGGATGGGATCGAGGAAACAACTATGGCTACACCTTC	CASSLRGWDRGNNYGYTF
TRBV27	TRBJ2-1	.	TRBD1	TGTGCCAGCACCACCGGGACAGGGGGTTACAATGAGCAGTTCTTC	CASTTGTGGYNEQFF
TRBV4-1	TRBJ2-3	.	TRBD2	TGCGCCAGCAGCCAAGATGAGGCGGGAGGGGTGTTAAATACGCAGTATTTT	CASSQDEAGGVLNTQYF
TRBV28	TRBJ1-1	.	TRBD1	TGTGCTACAGGGGTTATGAACACTGAAGCTTTCTTT	CATGVMNTEAFF
TRBV5-4	TRBJ2-1	.	TRBD1	TGTGCCAGCAGCACCCCAGGGGGAGTTTACAATGAGCAGTTCTTC	CASSTPGGVYNEQFF
TRBV19	TRBJ2-7	.	TRBD1	TGTGCCAGTAGTACCAACAGGGGGCGCGGGTACGAGCAGTACTTC	CASSTNRGRGYEQYF
TRBV24-1	TRBJ2-1	.	TRBD2	TGTGCCACCAGTGTTGGCAGACTAGCTTCTTACAATGAGCAGTTCTTC	CATSVGRLASYNEQFF
TRBV14	TRBJ2-1	.	.	TGTGCCAGCAGCCAATTACACTTCCGGAGCTCCTACAATGAGCAGTTCTTC	CASSQLHFRSSYNEQFF
TRBV5-1	TRBJ2-7	.	.	TGCGCCAGCAGCTGGGAGCCGTCCTACGAGCAGTACTTC	CASSWEPSYEQYF
TRBV30	TRBJ1-2	.	TRBD1	TGTGCCTGGAGTTTTGGACAGGTTTTACTCTATGGCTACACCTTC	CAWSFGQVLLYGYTF
TRBV15	TRBJ2-7	.	.	TGTGCCACCAGCAGAGATTCGAGATTCGGGGACTCCTACGAGCAGTACTTC	CATSRDSRFGDSYEQYF
TRBV6-6	TRBJ2-2	.	TRBD2	TGTGCCAGCAGTCGTCGGACTAGCGGGAGAGGGACCGGGGAGCTGTTTTTT	CASSRRTSGRGTGELFF
TRBV25-1	TRBJ2-7	few	.	TGTGCCAGCAGTGAATCCCTGGCAGGGACCTACGAGCAGTACTTC	CASSESLAGTYEQYF
TRBV27	TRBJ2-3	.	TRBD1	TGTGCCAGCAGGAAGACAGGGAACACAGATACGCAGTATTTT	CASRKTGNTDTQYF
TRBV2	TRBJ1-5	.	.	TGTGCCAGCAGTGAAGGGGCCACCAATCAGCCCCAGCATTTT	CASSEGATNQPQHF
TRBV24-1	TRBJ2-5	.	TRBD2	TGTGCCACCAGTGATTTCGGGGGGGCCCAGTACTTC	CATSDFGGAQYF
TRBV7-6	TRBJ1-4	few	.	TGTGCCAGCAGCTTAGAATGGGGCGAAAAACTGTTTTTT	CASSLEWGEKLFF
TRBV7-8	TRBJ2-7	.	TRBD1	TGTGCCACTAAGGGGGCATCCTACGAGCAGTACTTC	CATKGASYEQYF
TRBV2	TRBJ2-7	.	.	TGTGCCAGCAGTGAGGGAGGTGAAGTTACCTACGAGCAGTACTTC	CASSEGGEVTYEQYF
TRBV9	TRBJ2-2	.	.	TGTGCCAGCAGCGTAGGCCGGTCGAACACCGGGGAGCTGTTTTTT	CASSVGRSNTGELFF
TRBV7-2	TRBJ2-2	few	.	TGTGCCAGCAGCTTAAGGGGGTTATACACCGGGGAGCTGTTTTTT	CASSLRGLYTGELFF